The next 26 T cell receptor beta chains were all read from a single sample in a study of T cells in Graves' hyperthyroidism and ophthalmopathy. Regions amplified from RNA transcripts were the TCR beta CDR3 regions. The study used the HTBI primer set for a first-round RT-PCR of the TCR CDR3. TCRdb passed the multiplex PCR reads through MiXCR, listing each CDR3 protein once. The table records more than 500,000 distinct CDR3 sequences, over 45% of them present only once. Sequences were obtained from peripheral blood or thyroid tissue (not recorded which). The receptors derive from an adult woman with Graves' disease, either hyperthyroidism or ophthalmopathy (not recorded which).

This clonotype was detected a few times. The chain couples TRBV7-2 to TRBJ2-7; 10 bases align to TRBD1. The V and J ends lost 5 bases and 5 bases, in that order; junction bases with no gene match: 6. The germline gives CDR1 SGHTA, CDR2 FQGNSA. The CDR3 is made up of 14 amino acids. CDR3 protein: CASSPDRGVDEQYF. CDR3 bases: TGTGCCAGCAGCCCGGACAGGGGGGTCGACGAGCAGTACTTC.

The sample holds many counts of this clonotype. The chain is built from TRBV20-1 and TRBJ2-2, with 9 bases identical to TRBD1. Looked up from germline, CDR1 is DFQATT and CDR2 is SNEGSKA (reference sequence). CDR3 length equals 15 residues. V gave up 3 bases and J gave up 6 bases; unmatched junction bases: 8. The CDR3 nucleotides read TGCAGTGCTAGCGGACAGGGGAGGATCGCCGGGGAGCTGTTTTTT. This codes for CSASGQGRIAGELFF.

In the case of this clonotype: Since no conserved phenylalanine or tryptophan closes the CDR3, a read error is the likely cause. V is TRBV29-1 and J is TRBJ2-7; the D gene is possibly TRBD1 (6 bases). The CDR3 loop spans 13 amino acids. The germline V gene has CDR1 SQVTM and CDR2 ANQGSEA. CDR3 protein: CSGTTGNTYEQYL. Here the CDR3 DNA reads TGCAGTGGTACAACAGGGAACACCTACGAGCAGTACCTC.

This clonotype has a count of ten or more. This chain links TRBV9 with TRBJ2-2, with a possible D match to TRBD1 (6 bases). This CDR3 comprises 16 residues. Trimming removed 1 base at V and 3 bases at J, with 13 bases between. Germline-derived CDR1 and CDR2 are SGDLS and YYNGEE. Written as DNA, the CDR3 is TGTGCCAGCAGCGTAACAGGGATGCTGTACACCGGGGAGCTGTTTTTT. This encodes CASSVTGMLYTGELFF.

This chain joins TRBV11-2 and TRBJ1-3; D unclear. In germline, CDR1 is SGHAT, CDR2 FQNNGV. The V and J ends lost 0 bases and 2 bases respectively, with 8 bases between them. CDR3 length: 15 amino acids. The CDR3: CASSLDSPPGNTIYF. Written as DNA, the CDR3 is TGTGCCAGCAGCTTAGATTCGCCACCTGGAAACACCATATATTTT.

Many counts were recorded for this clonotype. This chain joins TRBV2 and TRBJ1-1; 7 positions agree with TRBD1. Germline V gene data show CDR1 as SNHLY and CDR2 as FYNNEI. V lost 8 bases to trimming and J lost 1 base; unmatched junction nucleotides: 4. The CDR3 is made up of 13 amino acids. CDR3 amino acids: CASRGQPNTEAFF. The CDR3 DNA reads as TGTGCCAGCCGGGGACAGCCGAACACTGAAGCTTTCTTT.

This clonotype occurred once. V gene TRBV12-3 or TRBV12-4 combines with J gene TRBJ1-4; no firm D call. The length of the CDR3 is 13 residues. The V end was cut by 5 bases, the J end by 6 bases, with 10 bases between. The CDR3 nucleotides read TGTGCCAGCAGTCCCTACGTCGATGAAAAACTGTTTTTT. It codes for CASSPYVDEKLFF.

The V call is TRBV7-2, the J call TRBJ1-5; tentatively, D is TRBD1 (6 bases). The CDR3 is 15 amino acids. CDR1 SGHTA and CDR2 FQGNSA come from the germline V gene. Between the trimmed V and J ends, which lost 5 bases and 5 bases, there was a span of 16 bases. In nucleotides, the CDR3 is TGTGCCAGCAGCCCAGGCGACAGGTGGGATCAGCCCCAGCATTTT. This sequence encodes CASSPGDRWDQPQHF.

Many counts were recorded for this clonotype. The CDR3 loop is CASSVGPGPPNEQYF. CDR3 nucleotides: TGTGCCAGCAGCGTAGGTCCCGGTCCTCCTAACGAGCAGTACTTC. The chain employs TRBV9 and TRBJ2-7; no firm D call. Per germline, CDR1 SGDLS and CDR2 YYNGEE. V gave up 0 bases and J gave up 5 bases, with 15 bases separating them. CDR3 size: 15 residues.

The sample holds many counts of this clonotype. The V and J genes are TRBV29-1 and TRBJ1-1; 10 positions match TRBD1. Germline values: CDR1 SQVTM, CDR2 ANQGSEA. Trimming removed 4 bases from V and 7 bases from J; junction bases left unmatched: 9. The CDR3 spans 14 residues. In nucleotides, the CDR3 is TGCAGCGTTGTGCGGGACAGGGGAGTCAGTGAAGCTTTCTTT. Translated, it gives CSVVRDRGVSEAFF.

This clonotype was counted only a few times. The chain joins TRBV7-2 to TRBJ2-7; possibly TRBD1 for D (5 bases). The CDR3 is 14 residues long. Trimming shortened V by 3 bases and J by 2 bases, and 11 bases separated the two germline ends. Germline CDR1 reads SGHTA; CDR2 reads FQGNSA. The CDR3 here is CASSLAVRAYEQYF. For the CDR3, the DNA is TGTGCCAGCAGCTTGGCGGTCAGGGCCTACGAGCAGTACTTC.

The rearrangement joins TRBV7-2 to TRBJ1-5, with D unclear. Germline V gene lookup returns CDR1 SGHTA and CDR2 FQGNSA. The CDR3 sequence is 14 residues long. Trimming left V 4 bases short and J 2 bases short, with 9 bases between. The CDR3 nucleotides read TGTGCCAGCAGCTCCTCAGGTCGCAATCAGCCCCAGCATTTT. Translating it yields CASSSSGRNQPQHF. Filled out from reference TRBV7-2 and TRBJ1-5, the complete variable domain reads GAGVSQSPSNKVTEKGKDVELRCDPISGHTALYWYRQSLGQGLEFLIYFQGNSAPDKSGLPSDRFSAERTGGSVSTLTIQRTQQEDSAVYLCASSSSGRNQPQHFGDGTRLSIL.

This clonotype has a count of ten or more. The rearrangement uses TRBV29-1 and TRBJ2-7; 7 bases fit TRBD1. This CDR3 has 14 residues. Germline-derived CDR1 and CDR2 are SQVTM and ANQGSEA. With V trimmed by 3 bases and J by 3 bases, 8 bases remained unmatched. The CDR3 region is CSVDRTGVGYEQYF. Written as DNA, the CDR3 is TGCAGCGTTGATAGGACAGGAGTGGGCTACGAGCAGTACTTC.

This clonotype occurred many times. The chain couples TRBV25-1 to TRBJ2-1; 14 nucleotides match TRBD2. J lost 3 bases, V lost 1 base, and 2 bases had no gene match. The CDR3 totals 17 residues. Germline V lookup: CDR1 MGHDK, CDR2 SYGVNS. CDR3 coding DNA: TGTGCCAGCAGTGAATTGGGACTAGCGGGAGACTACAATGAGCAGTTCTTC. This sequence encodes CASSELGLAGDYNEQFF.

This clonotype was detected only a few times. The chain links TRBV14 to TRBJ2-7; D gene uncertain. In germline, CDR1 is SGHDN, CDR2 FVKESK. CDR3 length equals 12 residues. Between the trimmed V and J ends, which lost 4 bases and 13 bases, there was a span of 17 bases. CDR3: CASSRARNGPYF. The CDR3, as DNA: TGTGCCAGCAGCCGGGCCCGAAATGGTCCTTACTTC.

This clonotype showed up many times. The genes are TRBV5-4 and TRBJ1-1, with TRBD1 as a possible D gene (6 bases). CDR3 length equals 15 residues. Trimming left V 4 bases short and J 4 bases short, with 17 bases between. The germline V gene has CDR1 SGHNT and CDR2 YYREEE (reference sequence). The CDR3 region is CASSAVPQGFTEAFF. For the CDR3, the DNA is TGTGCCAGCAGCGCCGTCCCGCAGGGGTTCACTGAAGCTTTCTTT. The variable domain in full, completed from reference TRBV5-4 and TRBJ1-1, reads ETGVTQSPTHLIKTRGQQVTLRCSSQSGHNTVSWYQQALGQGPQFIFQYYREEENGRGNFPPRFSGLQFPNYSSELNVNALELDDSALYLCASSAVPQGFTEAFFGQGTRLTVV.

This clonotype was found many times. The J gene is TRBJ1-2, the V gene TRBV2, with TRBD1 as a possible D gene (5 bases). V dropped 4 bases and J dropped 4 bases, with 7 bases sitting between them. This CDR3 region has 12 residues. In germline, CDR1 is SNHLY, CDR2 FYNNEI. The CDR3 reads CASSVDTYGYTF. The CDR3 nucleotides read TGTGCCAGCAGTGTGGACACCTATGGCTACACCTTC.

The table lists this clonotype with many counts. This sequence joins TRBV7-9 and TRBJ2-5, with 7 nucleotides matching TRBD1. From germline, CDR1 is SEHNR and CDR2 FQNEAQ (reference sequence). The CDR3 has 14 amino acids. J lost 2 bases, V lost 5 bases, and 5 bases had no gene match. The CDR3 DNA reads TGTGCCAGCAGCCTCTCGGGACAGCAAGAGACCCAGTACTTC. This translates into CASSLSGQQETQYF.

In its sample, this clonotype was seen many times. This CDR3 is CSVGDRSGNTIYF. The CDR3 DNA reads as TGCAGCGTTGGGGACAGATCTGGAAACACCATATATTTT. V gene TRBV29-1 combines with J gene TRBJ1-3, with 7 nucleotides matching TRBD1. The CDR3 runs 13 residues. Trimming at V came to 4 bases and at J to 1 base, leaving 1 base not matched to a gene. Germline V gene lookup returns CDR1 SQVTM and CDR2 ANQGSEA.

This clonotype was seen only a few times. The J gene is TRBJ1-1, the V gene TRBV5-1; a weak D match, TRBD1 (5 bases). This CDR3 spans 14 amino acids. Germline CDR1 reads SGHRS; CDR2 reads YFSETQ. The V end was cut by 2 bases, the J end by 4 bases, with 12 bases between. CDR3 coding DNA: TGCGCCAGCAGCTTACAGGCGGAGGTCACTGAAGCTTTCTTT. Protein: CASSLQAEVTEAFF. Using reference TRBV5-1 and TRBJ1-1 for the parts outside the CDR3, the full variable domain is KAGVTQTPRYLIKTRGQQVTLSCSPISGHRSVSWYQQTPGQGLQFLFEYFSETQRNKGNFPGRFSGRQFSNSRSEMNVSTLELGDSALYLCASSLQAEVTEAFFGQGTRLTVV.

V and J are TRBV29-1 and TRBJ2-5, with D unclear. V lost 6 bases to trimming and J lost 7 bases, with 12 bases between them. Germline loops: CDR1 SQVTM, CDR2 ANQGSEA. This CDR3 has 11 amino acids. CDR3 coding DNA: TGCAGCGTCCAATCATCGGGGACCCAGTACTTC. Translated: CSVQSSGTQYF.

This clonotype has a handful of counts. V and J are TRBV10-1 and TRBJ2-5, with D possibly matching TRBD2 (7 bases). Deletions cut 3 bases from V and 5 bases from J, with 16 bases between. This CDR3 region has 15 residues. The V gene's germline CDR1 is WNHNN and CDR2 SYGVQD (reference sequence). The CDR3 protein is CASSDPAEGGETQYF. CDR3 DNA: TGCGCCAGCAGTGACCCAGCGGAGGGGGGGGAGACCCAGTACTTC.

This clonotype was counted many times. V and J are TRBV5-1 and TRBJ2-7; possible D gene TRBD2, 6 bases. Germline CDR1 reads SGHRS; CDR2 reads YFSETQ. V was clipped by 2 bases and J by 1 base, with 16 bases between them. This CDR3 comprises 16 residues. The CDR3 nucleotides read TGCGCCAGCAGCTTAGGTAGCGGCCGTCTTTCCTACGAGCAGTACTTC. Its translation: CASSLGSGRLSYEQYF.

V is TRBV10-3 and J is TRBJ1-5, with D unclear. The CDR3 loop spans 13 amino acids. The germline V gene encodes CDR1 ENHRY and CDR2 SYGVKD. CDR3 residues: CGTASTTYQPQHF. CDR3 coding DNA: TGTGGTACAGCCAGTACGACTTATCAGCCCCAGCATTTT.

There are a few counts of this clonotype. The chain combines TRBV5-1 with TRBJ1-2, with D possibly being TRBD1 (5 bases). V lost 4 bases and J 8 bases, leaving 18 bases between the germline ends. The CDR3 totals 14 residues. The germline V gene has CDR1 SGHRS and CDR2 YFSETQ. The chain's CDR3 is CASSQRDGTSGYTF. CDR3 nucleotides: TGCGCCAGCAGCCAAAGGGACGGAACGTCGGGCTACACCTTC. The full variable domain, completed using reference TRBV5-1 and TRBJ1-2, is KAGVTQTPRYLIKTRGQQVTLSCSPISGHRSVSWYQQTPGQGLQFLFEYFSETQRNKGNFPGRFSGRQFSNSRSEMNVSTLELGDSALYLCASSQRDGTSGYTFGSGTRLTVV.

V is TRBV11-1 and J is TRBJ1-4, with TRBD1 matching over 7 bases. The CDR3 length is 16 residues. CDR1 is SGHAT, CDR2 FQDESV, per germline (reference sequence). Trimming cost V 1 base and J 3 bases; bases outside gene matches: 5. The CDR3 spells CASSLGQGVSNEKLFF. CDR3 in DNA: TGTGCCAGCAGCTTAGGACAGGGCGTTTCTAATGAAAAACTGTTTTTT. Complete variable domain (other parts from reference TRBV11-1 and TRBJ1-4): EAEVAQSPRYKITEKSQAVAFWCDPISGHATLYWYRQILGQGPELLVQFQDESVVDDSQLPKDRFSAERLKGVDSTLKIQPAELGDSAMYLCASSLGQGVSNEKLFFGSGTQLSVL.